Listed below are T cell receptor beta chains from one sample, sequenced in a study of cytomegalovirus exposure and HLA in healthy donors. The table came from immunoSEQ multiplex PCR; TCRdb's copy has only in-frame clones and leaves some out. This sample carries 150,000 to 250,000 clones, roughly 85% of them seen once, and the ten largest clones take over 2%. Sequencing used PBMCs. All receptors derive from a woman in her fifties or sixties in good health and CMV-seronegative. Both conserved end residues are part of each CDR3. The order of the fields is V gene, J gene, CDR3 protein.

V: TRBV27; J: TRBJ2-5; CDR3: CASRAEQGLAGEKTQYF
V: TRBV28; J: TRBJ2-1; CDR3: CASSPPRYEQFF
V: TRBV5-1; J: TRBJ2-3; CDR3: CASSLGDFTDTQYF
V: TRBV7-9; J: TRBJ1-5; CDR3: CASSQAGGNSNQPQHF
V: TRBV16; J: TRBJ2-5; CDR3: CASSQTGVETQYF
V: TRBV28; J: TRBJ1-1; CDR3: CASSLGAGKTEAFF
V: TRBV5-1; J: TRBJ1-1; CDR3: CASRGFRTGSEAFF
V: TRBV18; J: TRBJ2-1; CDR3: CASSPLGTRGTTEQFF
V: TRBV27; J: TRBJ1-2; CDR3: CASSNAGTGPYGYTF
V: TRBV27; J: TRBJ1-4; CDR3: CASSLRVQGGPNEKLFF
V: TRBV5-4; J: TRBJ1-4; CDR3: CASSLAGKGSNEKLFF